Listed here are 32 T cell receptor beta chains from one sample, sequenced in a study of blood T cell repertoires in COVID-19. Data came from immunoSEQ multiplex PCR; TCRdb stores just in-frame clones and leaves some out. The table lists approximately 100,000 clones, about nine tenths of them singletons. Sequencing was done on a sample of peripheral blood. Every receptor here comes from a man aged 70 or older with acute or convalescent COVID-19.

The rearrangement joins TRBV9 to TRBJ1-6; D is possibly TRBD1 (6 bases). V was trimmed by 3 bases and J by 4 bases, leaving 8 bases between them. The CDR3 totals 14 residues. Germline loops: CDR1 SGDLS, CDR2 YYNGEE. DNA for the CDR3: TGTGCCAGCAGCGGGGACATTTATAATTCACCCCTCCACTTT. This translates into CASSGDIYNSPLHF.

This sequence joins TRBV19 and TRBJ1-6; 12 positions agree with TRBD1. Germline CDR1 reads LNHDA; CDR2 reads SQIVND (reference sequence). After removal of 7 bases from V and 7 bases from J, the junction contained 8 bases not matched to a gene. The CDR3 has 16 amino acids. The CDR3 nucleotides are TGTGCCAGTACCATAGTCGGGACAGGGGGCAATTCACCCCTCCACTTT. Residues: CASTIVGTGGNSPLHF.

This chain links TRBV7-2 with TRBJ2-7; 11 bases match TRBD1. The CDR3 is 14 amino acids. J gave up 6 bases and V 6 bases, and 7 bases lay outside the gene matches. The germline V gene encodes CDR1 SGHTA and CDR2 FQGNSA. The CDR3 sequence: CASRGTGGFSEQYF. Here the CDR3 DNA reads TGTGCCAGCAGGGGGACAGGGGGTTTCAGCGAGCAGTACTTC.

The count of this clone is one. The sample has other DNA sequences that encode this CDR3 too. This chain links TRBV18 with TRBJ1-1, with a possible D match to TRBD1 (5 bases). This CDR3 is 14 amino acids long. V lost 2 bases and J lost 0, with 7 bases in between. The germline V gene encodes CDR1 KGHSH and CDR2 LQKENI. This chain's CDR3 is CASSPGAMNTEAFF. The CDR3 DNA reads TGTGCCAGCTCACCAGGGGCCATGAACACTGAAGCTTTCTTT. Supplemented by reference TRBV18 and TRBJ1-1, the full variable domain reads NAGVMQNPRHLVRRRGQEARLRCSPMKGHSHVYWYRQLPEEGLKFMVYLQKENIIDESGMPKERFSAEFPKEGPSILRIQQVVRGDSAAYFCASSPGAMNTEAFFGQGTRLTVV.

V gene TRBV13 combines with J gene TRBJ2-1; 11 positions match TRBD2. The V gene end was trimmed by 3 bases and the J gene end by 7 bases; junction bases not matched to a gene: 2. The CDR3 is 14 amino acids. Per the germline V gene, CDR1 is PRHDT and CDR2 is FYEKMQ (reference sequence). The CDR3 loop reads CASSLGLAVNEQFF. In DNA, the CDR3 is TGTGCCAGCAGCTTGGGACTAGCGGTTAATGAGCAGTTCTTC.

CDR3 sequence (DNA): TGTGCCAGCAGATCCGGGAACCAAGAGACCCAGTACTTC. Translation gives CASRSGNQETQYF. This chain uses TRBV12-3 or TRBV12-4 with TRBJ2-5; a weak D match, TRBD2 (5 bases). This CDR3 comprises 13 residues. Trimming removed 6 bases from V and 0 bases from J, with 8 bases in between.

J is TRBJ2-1 and V is TRBV5-5; D unclear. The CDR3 covers 13 residues. Between the trimmed V and J ends, which lost 6 bases and 0 bases, there was a span of 7 bases. Germline lookup yields CDR1 SGHKS and CDR2 YYEKEE (reference sequence). The CDR3 loop is CASNPSSYNEQFF. The CDR3 DNA is TGTGCCAGCAACCCTAGCTCCTACAATGAGCAGTTCTTC.

The chain recombines TRBV7-9 with TRBJ2-7; D gene ambiguous. CDR3 length: 12 residues. Germline lookup yields CDR1 SEHNR and CDR2 FQNEAQ (reference sequence). V lost 5 bases and J lost 3, with 8 bases in between. The CDR3 sequence is CASSDTHYEQYF. The CDR3 region has the DNA TGTGCCAGCAGCGACACCCACTACGAGCAGTACTTC.

The CDR3 DNA reads as TGCGCCAGCAGCTTCGAACTAGCGGGACCTTCTAGCACAGATACGCAGTATTTT. Translation: CASSFELAGPSSTDTQYF. The chain joins TRBV5-1 to TRBJ2-3; 10 bases are shared with TRBD2. The CDR3 is made up of 18 amino acids. Germline-derived CDR1 and CDR2 are SGHRS and YFSETQ. V lost 2 bases, J lost 0 bases, and 9 bases stayed unmatched.

The gene calls are TRBV5-4 and TRBJ2-3; a possible D gene is TRBD1 (6 bases). V lost 2 bases to trimming and J lost 4 bases, with 14 bases between them. Germline V gene sequence: CDR1 SGHNT, CDR2 YYREEE (reference sequence). The CDR3 is 15 amino acids. Here the CDR3 reads CASSLRAGEADTQYF. CDR3 nucleotides: TGTGCCAGCAGCTTACGCGCAGGGGAAGCAGATACGCAGTATTTT. The variable domain in full, with the rest retrieved from reference TRBV5-4 and TRBJ2-3, is ETGVTQSPTHLIKTRGQQVTLRCSSQSGHNTVSWYQQALGQGPQFIFQYYREEENGRGNFPPRFSGLQFPNYSSELNVNALELDDSALYLCASSLRAGEADTQYFGPGTRLTVL.

The chain employs TRBV3-1 (or the pseudogene TRBV3-2) and TRBJ1-1, with D perhaps TRBD1 (6 bases). From germline, CDR1 is LGHDT and CDR2 YNNKEL (reference sequence). The ends were cut back, 8 bases at V and 5 bases at J, with 18 bases in the middle. This CDR3 has 14 residues. CDR3 sequence: CASGHRDGLTEAFF. Here the CDR3 DNA reads TGTGCCAGCGGTCACAGGGACGGTTTGACTGAAGCTTTCTTT.

This clone showed up just once. The chain uses TRBV5-6 and TRBJ2-4, with 11 bases that match TRBD1. Germline assignment: CDR1 SGHDT and CDR2 YYEEEE. V lost 2 bases and J lost 6; bases outside the gene matches: 1. This CDR3 is 14 amino acids long. The CDR3: CASSFGTGGNIQYF. The CDR3 DNA reads TGTGCCAGCAGCTTCGGGACAGGGGGAAACATTCAGTACTTC.

The rearrangement links TRBV7-2 to TRBJ2-5, with 7 bases aligning to TRBD1. Trimming took 0 bases from V and 5 from J; bases not matched to a gene: 6. CDR3 length: 15 amino acids. Germline CDR1 SGHTA, CDR2 FQGNSA. CDR3 coding DNA: TGTGCCAGCAGCTTAGCAGGGGGCCGGTGGGAGACCCAGTACTTC. Its translation: CASSLAGGRWETQYF.

V gene TRBV9 combines with J gene TRBJ1-5; a possible D gene is TRBD1 (5 bases). Trimming stripped 5 bases from V and 0 bases from J, with 12 bases between. The CDR3 sequence is 15 residues long. Germline CDR1 SGDLS, CDR2 YYNGEE. The CDR3 here is CASSQAGDSNQPQHF. The CDR3 DNA reads TGTGCCAGCAGTCAAGCGGGGGATAGCAATCAGCCCCAGCATTTT.

The rearrangement uses TRBV9 and TRBJ2-1, with TRBD2 matching over 8 bases. This CDR3 region has 15 residues. From germline, CDR1 is SGDLS and CDR2 YYNGEE. J was trimmed by 0 bases and V by 4 bases; bases with no gene match: 3. DNA for the CDR3: TGTGCCAGCAGCTCAAGCGGGAGCTCCTACAATGAGCAGTTCTTC. It is translated as CASSSSGSSYNEQFF.

This chain uses TRBV18 with TRBJ2-6; D perhaps matches TRBD1 (6 bases). V lost 4 bases and J lost 4, with 11 bases in between. The CDR3 covers 15 residues. Germline-derived CDR1 and CDR2 are KGHSH and LQKENI. The CDR3 region has the DNA TGTGCCAGCTCACGAGGGGGTTCGGGGGCCAACGTCCTGACTTTC. Translating gives CASSRGGSGANVLTF. Filled out from reference TRBV18 and TRBJ2-6, the complete variable domain reads NAGVMQNPRHLVRRRGQEARLRCSPMKGHSHVYWYRQLPEEGLKFMVYLQKENIIDESGMPKERFSAEFPKEGPSILRIQQVVRGDSAAYFCASSRGGSGANVLTFGAGSRLTVL.

V and J are TRBV7-3 and TRBJ2-7; tentative D call: TRBD1 (5 bases). This CDR3 is 13 amino acids long. Germline V gene lookup returns CDR1 SGHTA and CDR2 FQGTGA. V lost 6 bases to trimming and J lost 3 bases, with 12 bases between them. The CDR3 DNA follows: TGTGCCAGCAGTTTCGGACATCTCTACGAGCAGTACTTC. As protein: CASSFGHLYEQYF.

This rearrangement joins TRBV3-1 (or the pseudogene TRBV3-2) to TRBJ2-3; the D gene is possibly TRBD2 (5 bases). The V and J ends lost 1 base and 5 bases respectively, with 13 bases between them. The germline CDR1 and CDR2 sequences are LGHDT and YNNKEL (reference sequence). CDR3 length: 15 residues. CDR3 sequence reads: CASSQAASQGDTQYF. The CDR3 nucleotides are TGTGCCAGCAGCCAAGCGGCTAGCCAAGGAGATACGCAGTATTTT.

The V and J genes are TRBV3-1 (or the pseudogene TRBV3-2) and TRBJ1-3; 10 bases line up with TRBD1. Trimming cost V 1 base and J 2 bases; bases outside gene matches: 5. Germline CDR1 is LGHDT and CDR2 is YNNKEL (reference sequence). The length of the CDR3 is 17 residues. This CDR3 is CASSQAIGQGAGNTIYF. Here the CDR3 DNA reads TGTGCCAGCAGCCAAGCAATCGGACAGGGGGCTGGAAACACCATATATTTT.

For the CDR3, the DNA is TGTGCCAGTAGTTTGGGGGTAGCGGACCCCTACGAGCAGTACTTC. Its protein product is CASSLGVADPYEQYF. The chain uses TRBV19 and TRBJ2-7; D perhaps matches TRBD2 (6 bases). Looked up from germline, CDR1 is LNHDA and CDR2 is SQIVND (reference sequence). V was cut by 5 bases and J by 2 bases, with 16 bases left in between. The CDR3 length is 15 residues. Looking up the rest from reference TRBV19 and TRBJ2-7 gives the full variable domain: DGGITQSPKYLFRKEGQNVTLSCEQNLNHDAMYWYRQDPGQGLRLIYYSQIVNDFQKGDIAEGYSVSREKKESFPLTVTSAQKNPTAFYLCASSLGVADPYEQYFGPGTRLTVT.

The CDR3 coding sequence is TGTGCCAGCAGCGCTTACAGGGGTGGGGCCAACGTCCTGACTTTC. Translation: CASSAYRGGANVLTF. The genes are TRBV7-6 and TRBJ2-6; 7 nucleotides match TRBD1. Germline CDR1 and CDR2: SGHVS and FNYEAQ. The CDR3 sequence is 15 residues long. The V and J ends lost 5 bases and 3 bases, in that order; junction bases with no gene match: 4.

The J gene is TRBJ1-5, the V gene TRBV2, with 7 bases matching TRBD1. This CDR3 spans 16 amino acids. V trimming: 6 bases; J trimming: 6 bases; junction bases outside the gene matches: 14. Germline assignment: CDR1 SNHLY and CDR2 FYNNEI. The CDR3 is CASSLRRDRVGQPQHF. CDR3 DNA sequence: TGTGCCAGCAGCCTCCGCCGAGACAGGGTCGGTCAGCCCCAGCATTTT.

This chain connects TRBV30 to TRBJ1-1; 12 bases match TRBD1. From germline, CDR1 is GTSNPN and CDR2 SVGIG (reference sequence). Losses at the gene ends were 7 bases for V and 0 bases for J; bases not matched to a gene: 6. The length of the CDR3 is 15 residues. CDR3 DNA sequence: TGTGCCTCCACGGGACAGGGGGCTTTGAACACTGAAGCTTTCTTT. Its translation: CASTGQGALNTEAFF.

The rearrangement joins TRBV4-1 to TRBJ1-5, with a weak D call TRBD1 (5 bases). The length of the CDR3 is 13 residues. The V end was cut by 1 base, the J end by 7 bases, with 8 bases between. Germline lookup yields CDR1 MGHRA and CDR2 YSYEKL. This CDR3 is CASSQGGGQPQHF. The CDR3 region has the DNA TGCGCCAGCAGCCAAGGGGGGGGACAGCCCCAGCATTTT.

The chain employs TRBV15 and TRBJ2-1; 8 bases are a match to TRBD1. The CDR3 length is 16 residues. CDR1 LNHNV and CDR2 YYDKDF come from the germline V gene (reference sequence). With 2 bases clipped from V and 2 bases from J, the junction kept 5 bases outside the gene matches. The CDR3 is CATSRTQGVAYNEQFF. Written as DNA, the CDR3 is TGTGCCACCAGCAGAACACAGGGGGTGGCCTACAATGAGCAGTTCTTC.

The J gene is TRBJ2-2, the V gene TRBV10-1; D remains ambiguous. V lost 4 bases and J lost 0, with 9 bases in between. Germline CDR1 is WNHNN and CDR2 is SYGVQD (reference sequence). The CDR3 contains 15 residues. CDR3 in amino acids: CASSGGRPNTGELFF. The CDR3 DNA is TGCGCCAGCAGTGGTGGCAGGCCGAACACCGGGGAGCTGTTTTTT.

This chain links TRBV9 with TRBJ1-5; D ambiguous. This CDR3 has 12 residues. V lost 4 bases to trimming and J lost 8 bases, with 10 bases between them. CDR1 and CDR2 (germline): SGDLS, YYNGEE. Here the CDR3 DNA reads TGTGCCAGCAGCCGGGGAGTAGAGCCCCAGCATTTT. This codes for CASSRGVEPQHF.

In its sample, this clone was seen once. V usage is TRBV7-8 and J usage is TRBJ2-2; the match to TRBD1 covers 8 bases. The junction had 12 bases not matched to a gene; V was cut back by 10 bases and J by 5 bases. Germline V CDR1 and CDR2: SGHVS, FQNEAQ. The CDR3 loop spans 15 amino acids. CDR3 nucleotides: TGTGCCAATCCCGGACAGGGCGCGAGGACCGGGGAGCTGTTTTTT. It codes for CANPGQGARTGELFF. Full variable domain (outside the CDR3, taken from reference TRBV7-8 and TRBJ2-2): GAGVSQSPRYKVAKRGQDVALRCDPISGHVSLFWYQQALGQGPEFLTYFQNEAQLDKSGLPSDRFFAERPEGSVSTLKIQRTQQEDSAVYLCANPGQGARTGELFFGEGSRLTVL.

J is TRBJ1-5 and V is TRBV2; no clear D. V was cut by 5 bases and J by 7 bases, with 18 bases left in between. CDR3 length: 15 residues. Germline CDR1 and CDR2: SNHLY and FYNNEI. For the CDR3, the DNA is TGTGCCAGCAGTCTTGCCCGCGGGGAGCACCAGCCCCAGCATTTT. Translating it yields CASSLARGEHQPQHF.

This sequence joins TRBV19 and TRBJ2-1; TRBD2 matches 7 bases. This CDR3 region has 15 residues. The V gene's germline CDR1 is LNHDA and CDR2 SQIVND (reference sequence). J lost 5 bases, V lost 3 bases, and 7 bases had no gene match. The CDR3 region is CASSIASGANNEQFF. In nucleotides, the CDR3 is TGTGCCAGTAGTATTGCTAGCGGAGCTAACAATGAGCAGTTCTTC.

The chain couples TRBV27 to TRBJ2-3, with TRBD2 matching 11 bases. The ends lost 5 bases at V and 0 bases at J; junction bases unmatched: 7. The CDR3 runs 17 residues. Germline assignment: CDR1 MNHEY and CDR2 SMNVEV (reference sequence). The DNA for the CDR3 is TGTGCCAGCAGTCCAATGGGACTAGCGGTAAGCACAGATACGCAGTATTTT. Amino acids: CASSPMGLAVSTDTQYF.

This clone came up once. The rearrangement uses TRBV4-1 and TRBJ1-1; D might be TRBD1 (6 bases). There are 14 residues in the CDR3. V lost 1 base to trimming and J lost 5 bases, with 11 bases between them. Germline CDR1 and CDR2: MGHRA and YSYEKL. The CDR3 nucleotides read TGCGCCAGCAGCCAAGGGGGAGGGGGAACTGAAGCTTTCTTT. Protein product: CASSQGGGGTEAFF.